This paragraph covers one TCR beta chain sequence. One end of the junction is discordant with germline, which a read error may explain. This entry belongs to a study of T cells after somatic rescue of genetic block. Germline V CDR1 and CDR2: SNHLY, FYNNEI. The CDR3 covers 14 residues. The assay was immunoSEQ multiplex PCR, and TCRdb's table has in-frame clones only and misses some. Among over 95,000 clones listed, about 90% were seen once. The receptor was isolated from a woman younger than 30. V usage is TRBV2 and J usage is TRBJ1-3; TRBD1 might be the D (5 bases). Material: peripheral blood mononuclear cells (PBMCs). CDR3 sequence: CACRVTTTGNTIYF. CDR3 nucleotides: TGTGCCTGCAGGGTTACGACGACTGGAAACACCATATATTTT.